This T cell receptor beta chain comes out of a study of blood T cell repertoires in COVID-19 (dated by TCRdb to the early 2020s). Turning to the overall study: Samples from collaborators originated in the United States, Italy and Spain and spanned both the acute and convalescent phases of COVID-19. The repertoires were released in a freely available public database intended as a resource for research on the immune response to SARS-CoV-2. Sample metadata almost always included a de-identified subject ID, COVID-19 status, age in years and sex. Samples came from the ongoing ImmuneRACE study (first 160 participants) plus 1,254 subjects from 6 global collaborators. The dataset comprised deeply sampled blood TCRbeta repertoires from subjects exposed to, actively infected with, or recovered from COVID-19. The prospective study material was composed of cDNA or gDNA derived from T cells, B-cell-depleted T cells, or PBMCs. Where HLA class I and class II types were available, the types were taken from metadata supplied by the sample provider, not from assay-based typing.

CDR1 and CDR2, per the germline V gene (reference sequence), are DFQATT and SNEGSKA. The CDR3 contains 11 residues, cysteine and phenylalanine counted. Kept here is only the CDR3 DNA, which spans 33 bases and is read in frame from base 1. Collaborating institutions collected whole blood in K2EDTA tubes following their own protocols. For TCRbeta analysis, collaborators shipped samples in one of three forms: frozen whole blood, isolated PBMCs, or DNA extracted from either of those sample types. The full study reports these points: Clinical and demographic metadata were provided uncurated, with the amount varying by source and participant.

With respect to this clone: Its antigen is unknown. An end of the junction differs from the germline gene, which may be a read error.

TCRbeta CDR3 regions were amplified from genomic DNA by means of the immunoSEQ Assay, a bias-controlled multiplex PCR. The study's own analysis went as follows. The number of nucleated cells in each sample was estimated from the amplification of reference gene primers within the assay. To quantify the absolute abundance of each unique TCRbeta CDR3 rearrangement, sequence reads were collapsed and filtered. For each sample, productive Simpson clonality was calculated as the square root of Simpson's diversity index over productive rearrangements. Imported from immuneACCESS, the table was reduced by TCRdb to in-frame sequences with V and J called. These copies leave out some clones; in studies compared against another copy, an unresolved V gene accounts for under half, and the cause of the remainder is not known. The V and J calls and the clone size are those of that table, but D and trimming were determined from the DNA. This sample holds 210,000 or so clones; more than 80% were observed only once. The top ten clonotypes cover under 11% of the sample.

The chain is made from TRBV20-1 and TRBJ1-3; there is no confident call for the D gene. The sequenced sample was peripheral blood. This clonotype was sampled from a woman over 75 with acute or convalescent COVID-19. The sequenced DNA: TGCAGCGCTACATCAGGAAACACCATATATTTT. It encodes CSATSGNTIYF.